These T cell receptor beta chains were read from a single sample in a study of cytotoxic CD8 clonotypes in ibrutinib-treated CLL. Repertoires were generated with immunoSEQ multiplex PCR, while TCRdb's copy carries only in-frame clones and drops some. The table has roughly 200,000 clones, 79% seen once. The starting material was PBMCs, obtained after 12 months of ibrutinib treatment. The receptors shown here come from a human donor with chronic lymphocytic leukemia. CDR3s include the opening cysteine and the closing phenylalanine or tryptophan.

v_call	j_call	cdr3_aa
TRBV6-1	TRBJ2-3	CASIGLAGFDTQYF
TRBV7-9	TRBJ2-5	CASSGRGTSGGQETQYF
TRBV9	TRBJ2-7	CASSATSGRSYEQYF
TRBV7-2	TRBJ1-2	CASSLDSSYGYTF
TRBV13	TRBJ2-7	CASSPGPRLSAYEQYF
TRBV14	TRBJ2-7	CASSQTYEQYF
TRBV4-1	TRBJ2-1	CASSQLAGIYEQFF
TRBV4-2	TRBJ2-4	CASSQQPGLGSAKNIQYF
TRBV27	TRBJ1-2	CASSYSYNYGYTF
TRBV30	TRBJ1-6	CAWLNSGRYNSPLHF
TRBV4-1	TRBJ2-3	CASRLGLAGGLTDTQYF
TRBV27	TRBJ2-1	CASSLISGGYYNEQFF
TRBV7-9	TRBJ1-2	CASSLAPGNPNYGYTF
TRBV4-1	TRBJ2-3	CASSHTRDTQYF
TRBV28	TRBJ2-7	CASSLGAGGAYEQYF
TRBV5-1	TRBJ2-1	CASSLDGGNEQFF
TRBV19	TRBJ1-2	CASTPRGYSTQGNYGYTF
TRBV4-1	TRBJ1-6	CASSPTVTNSPLHF
TRBV30	TRBJ1-3	CASGLSGNTIYF
TRBV27	TRBJ1-4	CASSLTGFGLEKLFF
TRBV5-1	TRBJ2-2	CASSLDNPGTGELFF
TRBV29-1	TRBJ1-1	CSVGTGNTEAFF
TRBV7-2	TRBJ1-2	CASSFLGDYGYTF
TRBV11-2	TRBJ2-7	CASSPDRGQYEQYF
TRBV5-6	TRBJ2-1	CASSLEALEWFF
TRBV2	TRBJ2-1	CASSGGLAAYNEQFF
TRBV5-6	TRBJ2-7	CASSQQAREQYF
TRBV6-1	TRBJ2-2	CASKNGEGVTGELFF
TRBV18	TRBJ2-1	CASSIRGGGNSYNEQFF
TRBV19	TRBJ1-3	CASKMRVGNTIYF
TRBV11-2	TRBJ1-3	CASAGPGNTIYF
TRBV21-1	TRBJ2-5	CASSKVGQGAETQYF
TRBV6-6	TRBJ1-2	CASSYPNRDGYGYTF
TRBV5-1	TRBJ2-5	CASSSHMPSGKETQYF
TRBV2	TRBJ2-3	CASSGPWDTSYTDTQYF
TRBV7-9	TRBJ2-7	CASSGTATYEQYF
TRBV11-2	TRBJ2-5	CASSLSGETQYF
TRBV7-9	TRBJ2-7	CASSWSGTEQYF
TRBV2	TRBJ2-1	CASRREGSNEQFF
TRBV6-5	TRBJ2-1	CASSRSGGLHNEQFF
TRBV4-1	TRBJ1-2	CASSQDAVVAGYTF
TRBV28	TRBJ1-2	CASTVQGTGYTF